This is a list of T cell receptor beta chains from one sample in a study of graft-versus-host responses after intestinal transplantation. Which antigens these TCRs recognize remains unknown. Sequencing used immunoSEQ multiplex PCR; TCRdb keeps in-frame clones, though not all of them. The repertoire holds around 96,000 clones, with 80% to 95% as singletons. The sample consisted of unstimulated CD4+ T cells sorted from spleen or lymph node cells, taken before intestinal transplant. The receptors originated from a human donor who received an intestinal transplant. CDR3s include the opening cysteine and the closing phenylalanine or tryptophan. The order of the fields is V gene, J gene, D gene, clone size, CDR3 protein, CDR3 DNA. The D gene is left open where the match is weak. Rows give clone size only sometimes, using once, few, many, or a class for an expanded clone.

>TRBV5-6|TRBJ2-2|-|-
CASSLGAATRTGELFF
TGTGCCAGCAGCTTGGGAGCCGCAACGAGGACCGGGGAGCTGTTTTTT
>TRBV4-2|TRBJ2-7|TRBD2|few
CASRRGIAGGPSEQYF
TGTGCCAGCAGACGGGGAATAGCGGGGGGGCCTAGCGAGCAGTACTTC
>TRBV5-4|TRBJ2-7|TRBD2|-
CASSLALQRGTYEQYF
TGTGCCAGCAGCTTGGCCCTCCAGCGGGGGACCTACGAGCAGTACTTC
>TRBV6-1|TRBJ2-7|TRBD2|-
CASSETSGSPYEQYF
TGTGCCAGCAGTGAAACTAGCGGGAGCCCCTACGAGCAGTACTTC
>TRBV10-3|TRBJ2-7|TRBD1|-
CAISGDRVDYEQYF
TGTGCCATCAGTGGAGACAGGGTCGACTACGAGCAGTACTTC
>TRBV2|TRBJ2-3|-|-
CAGCDTTDTQYF
TGTGCCGGATGTGACACCACAGATACGCAGTATTTT
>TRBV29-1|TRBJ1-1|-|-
CSVARVLTITEAFF
TGCAGCGTAGCCAGGGTCTTAACTATCACTGAAGCTTTCTTT
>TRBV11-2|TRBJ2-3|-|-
CASSLEGSTDTQYF
TGTGCCAGCAGCTTAGAGGGCAGCACAGATACGCAGTATTTT
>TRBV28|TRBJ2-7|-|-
CASWGTPYYEQYF
TGTGCCAGCTGGGGGACACCGTACTACGAGCAGTACTTC
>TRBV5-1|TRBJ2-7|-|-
CASSLEGLSYEQYF
TGCGCCAGCAGCCTTGAAGGACTTTCCTACGAGCAGTACTTC
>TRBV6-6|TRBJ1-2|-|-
CASRDSQDYGYTF
TGTGCCAGCAGGGACAGCCAGGACTATGGCTACACCTTC
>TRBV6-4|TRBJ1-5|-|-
CASSAESNQPQHF
TGTGCCAGCAGTGCTGAGAGCAATCAGCCCCAGCATTTT
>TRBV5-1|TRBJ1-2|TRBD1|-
CASRLTGEIYGYTF
TGCGCCAGCAGGTTGACAGGGGAAATCTATGGCTACACCTTC
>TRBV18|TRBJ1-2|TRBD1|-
CASSPGTGESTF
TGTGCCAGCTCACCCGGGACAGGGGAGTCCACCTTC
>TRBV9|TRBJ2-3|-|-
CASSVVDSSNTQYF
TGTGCCAGCAGCGTAGTTGATAGTTCGAATACGCAGTATTTT
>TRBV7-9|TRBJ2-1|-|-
CASSFSGAIYNEQFF
TGTGCCAGCAGCTTTTCAGGGGCCATCTACAATGAGCAGTTCTTC
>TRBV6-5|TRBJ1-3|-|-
CASKRAPVDTIYF
TGTGCCAGCAAGCGGGCCCCCGTAGACACCATATATTTT
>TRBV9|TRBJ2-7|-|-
CASSVGLAREQYF
TGTGCCAGCAGCGTAGGGCTAGCGAGGGAGCAGTACTTC
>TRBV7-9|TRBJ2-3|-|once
CASSLEWGSGPDTQYF
TGTGCCAGCAGCTTAGAGTGGGGTAGCGGCCCAGATACGCAGTATTTT
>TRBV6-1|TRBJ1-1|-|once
CASSEKLSRGVLEAFF
TGTGCCAGCAGTGAAAAATTAAGCAGGGGAGTTCTCGAAGCTTTCTTT
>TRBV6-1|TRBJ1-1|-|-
CASSGGDPNTEAFF
TGTGCCAGCAGTGGGGGGGACCCGAACACTGAAGCTTTCTTT
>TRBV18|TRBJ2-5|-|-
CASSRSGGLQETQYF
TGTGCCAGCTCACGGAGCGGTGGGCTGCAAGAGACCCAGTACTTC
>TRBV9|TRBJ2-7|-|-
CASSVGNSPYEQYF
TGTGCCAGCAGCGTAGGAAACAGCCCCTACGAGCAGTACTTC
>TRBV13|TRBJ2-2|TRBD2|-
CASSHPRGSGVNTGELFF
TGTGCCAGCAGCCACCCCAGAGGGAGCGGGGTTAACACCGGGGAGCTGTTTTTT
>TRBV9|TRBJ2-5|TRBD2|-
CASSVSTSGGAKTQYF
TGTGCCAGCAGCGTTTCTACTAGCGGGGGGGCAAAGACCCAGTACTTC
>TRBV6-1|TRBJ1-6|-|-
CASSEFAGIFPPLHF
TGTGCCAGCAGTGAATTTGCAGGGATATTCCCACCCCTCCACTTT
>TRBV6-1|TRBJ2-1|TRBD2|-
CASSVTSGKYNEQFF
TGTGCCAGCAGCGTGACTAGCGGGAAGTACAATGAGCAGTTCTTC
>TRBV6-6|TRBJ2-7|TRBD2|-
CASAASGGFYEQYF
TGTGCCAGCGCCGCTAGCGGGGGATTCTACGAGCAGTACTTC
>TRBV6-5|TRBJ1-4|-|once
CASSTFFIPGEKLFF
TGTGCCAGCAGTACCTTTTTCATACCAGGGGAAAAACTGTTTTTT
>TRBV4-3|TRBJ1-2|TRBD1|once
CASSQGTGTGGYGYTF
TGCGCCAGCAGCCAAGGGACCGGGACAGGGGGGTATGGCTACACCTTC
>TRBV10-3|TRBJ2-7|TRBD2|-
CAISHGLAGEEQYF
TGTGCCATCAGTCACGGACTAGCGGGGGAAGAGCAGTACTTC
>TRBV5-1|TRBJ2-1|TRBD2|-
CASSSGTSGKILYNEQFF
TGCGCCAGCAGCTCTGGGACTAGCGGGAAAATCCTCTACAATGAGCAGTTCTTC
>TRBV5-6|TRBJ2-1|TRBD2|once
CASSYRTSGYNEQFF
TGTGCCAGCAGCTACCGGACTAGCGGTTACAATGAGCAGTTCTTC
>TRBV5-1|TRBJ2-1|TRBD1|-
CASSSDPGQGTNEQFF
TGCGCCAGCAGCTCGGACCCGGGACAGGGGACGAATGAGCAGTTCTTC
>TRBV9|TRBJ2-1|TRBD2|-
CASSASGGAGDEQFF
TGTGCCAGCAGCGCTAGCGGGGGGGCAGGAGACGAGCAGTTCTTC
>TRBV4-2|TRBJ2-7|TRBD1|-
CASSPDAGQGFSGPYEQYF
TGTGCCAGCAGCCCAGACGCGGGACAGGGTTTTTCGGGGCCCTACGAGCAGTACTTC
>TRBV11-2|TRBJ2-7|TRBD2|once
CASTPFLGGPYEQYF
TGTGCCAGCACGCCGTTTTTGGGAGGGCCCTACGAGCAGTACTTC
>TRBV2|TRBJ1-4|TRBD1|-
CASSEAAGTGWGKLFF
TGTGCCAGCAGTGAAGCGGCTGGGACAGGGTGGGGAAAACTGTTTTTT
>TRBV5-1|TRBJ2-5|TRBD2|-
CASSLGSASGEETQYF
TGCGCCAGCAGCTTGGGGTCGGCTAGCGGGGAAGAGACCCAGTACTTC
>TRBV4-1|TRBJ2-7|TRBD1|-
CASSQPPRDSTYEQYF
TGCGCCAGCAGCCAACCTCCCCGGGACAGCACCTACGAGCAGTACTTC